The clone carrying this TCR beta chain was seen only a few times. Authors' processing steps: Estimates of nucleated cell counts were drawn from the amplification of reference gene primers. TCRdb's table, derived via immunoSEQ multiplex PCR, lists solely in-frame clones and lacks some. V and J calls and clone size are copied from that table; D and trimming were computed from the DNA. The sample lists some 200,000 clones; about 86% were seen once. The data were obtained in a study of blood T cell repertoires in COVID-19. Study summary: Italy, Spain and the United States were the sources of the convalescent and acute COVID-19 samples. PBMCs, B-cell-depleted T cells, or T cells provided the cDNA or gDNA that made up the material.

The junction had 1 base not matched to a gene; V was cut back by 9 bases and J by 1 base. CDR3 size: 13 residues. In germline, CDR1 is LNHDA, CDR2 SQIVND (reference sequence). The sample comprised peripheral blood. This TCR was sampled from a man aged 18 to 29 with active or convalescent COVID-19. This chain connects TRBV19 to TRBJ2-3, with 10 bases that match TRBD2. The CDR3 protein is CASGTSGTDTQYF. CDR3 in DNA: TGTGCCAGCGGGACTAGCGGCACAGATACGCAGTATTTT.